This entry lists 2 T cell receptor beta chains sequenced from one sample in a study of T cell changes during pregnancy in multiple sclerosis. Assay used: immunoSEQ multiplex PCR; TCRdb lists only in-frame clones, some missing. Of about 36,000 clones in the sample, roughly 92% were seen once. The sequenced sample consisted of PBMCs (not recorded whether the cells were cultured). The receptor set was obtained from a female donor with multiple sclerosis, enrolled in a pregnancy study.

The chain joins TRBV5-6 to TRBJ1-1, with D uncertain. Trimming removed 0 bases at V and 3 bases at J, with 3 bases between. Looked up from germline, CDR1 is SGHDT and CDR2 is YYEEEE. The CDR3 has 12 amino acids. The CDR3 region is CASSLADTEAFF. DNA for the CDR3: TGTGCCAGCAGCTTGGCTGACACTGAAGCTTTCTTT.

CDR3 coding DNA: TGTGCCAGCAGCCGGACTAGCGGCCAAGAGACCCAGTACTTC. Amino acid sequence: CASSRTSGQETQYF. The chain has TRBV7-3 and TRBJ2-5, with 10 bases matching TRBD2. This CDR3 region has 14 residues. Trimming took 5 bases from V and 1 from J; bases not matched to a gene: 1. Germline V lookup: CDR1 SGHTA, CDR2 FQGTGA.